This is a list of T cell receptor beta chains from one sample in a study of regulatory T cells in long-lasting Graves disease. MiXCR was run by TCRdb on the multiplex PCR reads, yielding one entry per CDR3 protein. Here the sample spans some 370,000 distinct CDR3 sequences, roughly 25% being singletons. The source was peripheral blood mononuclear cells (PBMCs), collected when the disease was refractory, from a patient treated with antithyroid drugs. The receptor source for this set is a woman aged 40 to 50 with Graves disease. CDR3s include the opening cysteine and the closing phenylalanine or tryptophan. Each record gives: D gene, V gene, J gene, clone size, CDR3 protein, CDR3 DNA. D genes are given only for firm matches. Size values are once, few and many counts, or a class for expanded clones, and some rows have none.

d_call: -; v_call: TRBV11-2; j_call: TRBJ2-7; clone_size: many; cdr3_aa: CASSLGTYYEQYF; cdr3_nt: TGTGCCAGCAGCTTAGGGACCTACTACGAGCAGTACTTC
d_call: -; v_call: TRBV6-2/TRBV6-3; j_call: TRBJ2-7; clone_size: -; cdr3_aa: CASSYGNSYEQYF; cdr3_nt: TGTGCCAGCAGTTACGGGAATTCCTACGAGCAGTACTTC
d_call: -; v_call: TRBV6-2/TRBV6-3; j_call: TRBJ2-1; clone_size: -; cdr3_aa: CASSSYLYNEQFF; cdr3_nt: TGTGCCAGCAGCTCGTACTTATACAATGAGCAGTTCTTC
d_call: TRBD2; v_call: TRBV7-8; j_call: TRBJ2-3; clone_size: few; cdr3_aa: CASSFPRDSGRTDTQYF; cdr3_nt: TGTGCCAGCAGCTTCCCGAGGGATAGCGGGAGAACAGATACGCAGTATTTT
d_call: -; v_call: TRBV7-2; j_call: TRBJ2-7; clone_size: -; cdr3_aa: CASSLVGGQRQYEQYF; cdr3_nt: TGTGCCAGCAGCTTAGTGGGGGGACAGAGACAGTACGAGCAGTACTTC
d_call: TRBD2; v_call: TRBV5-1; j_call: TRBJ2-2; clone_size: -; cdr3_aa: CASSPKLAGVNTGELFF; cdr3_nt: TGCGCCAGCAGCCCAAAGCTAGCGGGAGTAAACACCGGGGAGCTGTTTTTT
d_call: -; v_call: TRBV18; j_call: TRBJ2-5; clone_size: few; cdr3_aa: CASSPRAAETQYF; cdr3_nt: TGTGCCAGCTCACCACGGGCAGCCGAGACCCAGTACTTC
d_call: TRBD1; v_call: TRBV12-3/TRBV12-4; j_call: TRBJ2-7; clone_size: many; cdr3_aa: CASSPHDRGEQYF; cdr3_nt: TGTGCCAGCAGTCCACATGACAGGGGCGAGCAGTACTTC
d_call: -; v_call: TRBV5-1; j_call: TRBJ1-1; clone_size: -; cdr3_aa: CASSWGTNTEAFF; cdr3_nt: TGCGCCAGCAGCTGGGGGACGAACACTGAAGCTTTCTTT
d_call: TRBD1; v_call: TRBV10-3; j_call: TRBJ1-1; clone_size: few; cdr3_aa: CAIGLDRVNEAFF; cdr3_nt: TGTGCCATCGGATTAGACAGGGTCAATGAAGCTTTCTTT
d_call: -; v_call: TRBV5-1; j_call: TRBJ1-1; clone_size: -; cdr3_aa: CASSPWHPPNTEAFF; cdr3_nt: TGCGCCAGCAGCCCCTGGCATCCCCCCAACACTGAAGCTTTCTTT
d_call: -; v_call: TRBV5-1; j_call: TRBJ2-2; clone_size: few; cdr3_aa: CASSLLKGTYTGELFF; cdr3_nt: TGCGCCAGCAGCTTGCTCAAGGGGACCTACACCGGGGAGCTGTTTTTT
d_call: -; v_call: TRBV12-3/TRBV12-4; j_call: TRBJ1-5; clone_size: many; cdr3_aa: CASSLSTHQPQHF; cdr3_nt: TGTGCCAGCAGTTTAAGTACCCATCAGCCCCAGCATTTT
d_call: -; v_call: TRBV28; j_call: TRBJ2-2; clone_size: many; cdr3_aa: CASSAGRWELFF; cdr3_nt: TGTGCCAGCTCGGCCGGACGGTGGGAGCTGTTTTTT
d_call: TRBD1; v_call: TRBV28; j_call: TRBJ1-1; clone_size: many; cdr3_aa: CASSPATGSGAEAFF; cdr3_nt: TGTGCCAGCAGTCCCGCGACAGGGTCGGGGGCTGAAGCTTTCTTT
d_call: -; v_call: TRBV6-1; j_call: TRBJ2-5; clone_size: -; cdr3_aa: CASRGISRETQYF; cdr3_nt: TGTGCCAGCAGAGGTATATCACGAGAGACCCAGTACTTC
d_call: -; v_call: TRBV6-2/TRBV6-3; j_call: TRBJ1-1; clone_size: few; cdr3_aa: CASSYSPGPWMNTEAFF; cdr3_nt: TGTGCCAGCAGTTACTCGCCGGGACCCTGGATGAACACTGAAGCTTTCTTT
d_call: -; v_call: TRBV12-3/TRBV12-4; j_call: TRBJ2-2; clone_size: -; cdr3_aa: CASSFLQGVIGELFF; cdr3_nt: TGTGCCAGCAGTTTTCTCCAGGGTGTGATCGGGGAGCTGTTTTTT
d_call: -; v_call: TRBV9; j_call: TRBJ2-1; clone_size: few; cdr3_aa: CASSVDSPSLGEQFF; cdr3_nt: TGTGCCAGCAGCGTAGACTCCCCTAGTCTGGGGGAGCAGTTCTTC
d_call: -; v_call: TRBV19; j_call: TRBJ1-5; clone_size: -; cdr3_aa: CASSNVDSSNQPQHF; cdr3_nt: TGTGCCAGTAGTAACGTGGACAGCAGCAATCAGCCCCAGCATTTT
d_call: -; v_call: TRBV27; j_call: TRBJ2-7; clone_size: many; cdr3_aa: CASSITPGRAYEQYF; cdr3_nt: TGTGCCAGCAGTATCACCCCGGGACGCGCCTACGAGCAGTACTTC
d_call: -; v_call: TRBV10-3; j_call: TRBJ1-1; clone_size: many; cdr3_aa: CAISEGAPGTEAFF; cdr3_nt: TGTGCCATCAGTGAAGGGGCACCCGGGACTGAAGCTTTCTTT
d_call: -; v_call: TRBV2; j_call: TRBJ2-7; clone_size: few; cdr3_aa: CASGTLRGPAGQYF; cdr3_nt: TGTGCCAGCGGAACCCTACGGGGGCCTGCAGGACAGTACTTC
d_call: -; v_call: TRBV14; j_call: TRBJ1-2; clone_size: many; cdr3_aa: CASSQDHDPSYGYTF; cdr3_nt: TGTGCCAGCAGCCAAGATCATGATCCTTCCTATGGCTACACCTTC
d_call: -; v_call: TRBV20-1; j_call: TRBJ1-1; clone_size: -; cdr3_aa: CSARVVFGEGPEAFF; cdr3_nt: TGCAGTGCTAGAGTGGTTTTTGGGGAAGGCCCTGAAGCTTTCTTT
d_call: TRBD2; v_call: TRBV9; j_call: TRBJ2-2; clone_size: -; cdr3_aa: CASSVVTSGLDGELFF; cdr3_nt: TGTGCCAGCAGCGTAGTTACTAGCGGGCTCGATGGGGAGCTGTTTTTT
d_call: -; v_call: TRBV28; j_call: TRBJ2-7; clone_size: many; cdr3_aa: CASSFSSGSSYEQYF; cdr3_nt: TGTGCCAGCAGTTTCTCGAGCGGTAGCTCCTACGAGCAGTACTTC
d_call: TRBD1; v_call: TRBV7-8; j_call: TRBJ2-5; clone_size: once; cdr3_aa: CASSLRSPGQVETQYF; cdr3_nt: TGTGCCAGCAGCTTAAGATCCCCGGGACAGGTCGAGACCCAGTACTTC
d_call: -; v_call: TRBV6-1; j_call: TRBJ1-4; clone_size: many; cdr3_aa: CASSEELWRVKTNEKLFF; cdr3_nt: TGTGCCAGCAGTGAAGAATTGTGGAGGGTGAAGACTAATGAAAAACTGTTTTTT
d_call: -; v_call: TRBV28; j_call: TRBJ2-5; clone_size: few; cdr3_aa: CASSYSGTQYF; cdr3_nt: TGTGCCAGCAGTTACTCTGGGACCCAGTACTTC
d_call: TRBD1; v_call: TRBV10-3; j_call: TRBJ1-4; clone_size: many; cdr3_aa: CAISSTPGQRVEKLFF; cdr3_nt: TGTGCCATCAGTTCAACGCCGGGACAGCGTGTTGAAAAACTGTTTTTT
d_call: -; v_call: TRBV7-6; j_call: TRBJ2-3; clone_size: -; cdr3_aa: CASSLARAYTDTQYF; cdr3_nt: TGTGCCAGCAGCTTAGCTCGGGCCTACACAGATACGCAGTATTTT
d_call: -; v_call: TRBV27; j_call: TRBJ1-6; clone_size: many; cdr3_aa: CASSFDTPLGSPLHF; cdr3_nt: TGTGCCAGCAGTTTTGACACACCCTTGGGTTCACCCCTCCACTTT
d_call: TRBD2; v_call: TRBV29-1; j_call: TRBJ2-7; clone_size: many; cdr3_aa: CSVEGREGHYEQYF; cdr3_nt: TGCAGCGTTGAAGGGCGGGAGGGCCACTACGAGCAGTACTTC
d_call: -; v_call: TRBV20-1; j_call: TRBJ2-2; clone_size: few; cdr3_aa: CSAKYTGELFF; cdr3_nt: TGCAGTGCCAAATACACCGGGGAGCTGTTTTTT
d_call: TRBD1; v_call: TRBV7-9; j_call: TRBJ2-3; clone_size: -; cdr3_aa: CASSFKVTGGASTDTQYF; cdr3_nt: TGTGCCAGCAGCTTCAAGGTGACAGGGGGCGCGAGCACAGATACGCAGTATTTT
d_call: TRBD2; v_call: TRBV20-1; j_call: TRBJ2-2; clone_size: once; cdr3_aa: CSFSSGTNTGELFF; cdr3_nt: TGCAGTTTCTCTAGCGGGACGAACACCGGGGAGCTGTTTTTT
d_call: TRBD2; v_call: TRBV6-5; j_call: TRBJ2-7; clone_size: many; cdr3_aa: CASSYWGGSEQYF; cdr3_nt: TGTGCCAGCAGTTACTGGGGGGGTTCCGAGCAGTACTTC
d_call: TRBD2; v_call: TRBV28; j_call: TRBJ2-1; clone_size: few; cdr3_aa: CASSYRTSFNEQFF; cdr3_nt: TGTGCCAGCAGTTACCGGACTAGCTTCAATGAGCAGTTCTTC
d_call: -; v_call: TRBV28; j_call: TRBJ1-1; clone_size: many; cdr3_aa: CASSLGQGEAFF; cdr3_nt: TGTGCCAGCAGTTTAGGGCAGGGGGAAGCTTTCTTT
d_call: -; v_call: TRBV28; j_call: TRBJ2-4; clone_size: -; cdr3_aa: CASSPPQVLAKNIQYF; cdr3_nt: TGTGCCAGCTCACCTCCTCAAGTACTAGCCAAAAACATTCAGTACTTC
d_call: -; v_call: TRBV19; j_call: TRBJ2-7; clone_size: -; cdr3_aa: CASSGEQPYEQYF; cdr3_nt: TGTGCCAGTAGTGGAGAGCAGCCCTACGAGCAGTACTTC
d_call: -; v_call: TRBV7-3; j_call: TRBJ2-2; clone_size: many; cdr3_aa: CASSPHGTGNTGELFF; cdr3_nt: TGTGCCAGCAGCCCCCACGGGACGGGGAACACCGGGGAGCTGTTTTTT
d_call: -; v_call: TRBV20-1; j_call: TRBJ1-5; clone_size: few; cdr3_aa: CSASYRTYSNQPQHF; cdr3_nt: TGCAGTGCTAGTTACAGGACTTATAGCAATCAGCCCCAGCATTTT
d_call: -; v_call: TRBV7-2; j_call: TRBJ1-6; clone_size: few; cdr3_aa: CASSLLDGYNSPLHF; cdr3_nt: TGTGCCAGCAGCTTGTTGGACGGATATAATTCACCCCTCCACTTT
d_call: -; v_call: TRBV6-1; j_call: TRBJ2-2; clone_size: many; cdr3_aa: CASRRSGGGGELFF; cdr3_nt: TGTGCCAGCAGACGATCCGGGGGAGGCGGGGAGCTGTTTTTT
d_call: TRBD2; v_call: TRBV2; j_call: TRBJ2-5; clone_size: many; cdr3_aa: CANLAGVEETQYF; cdr3_nt: TGTGCCAACCTAGCGGGGGTGGAGGAGACCCAGTACTTC
d_call: -; v_call: TRBV5-1; j_call: TRBJ2-2; clone_size: -; cdr3_aa: CASSPSGENTGELFF; cdr3_nt: TGCGCCAGCAGCCCCTCGGGGGAGAACACCGGGGAGCTGTTTTTT
d_call: -; v_call: TRBV5-1; j_call: TRBJ1-1; clone_size: few; cdr3_aa: CASSRLRGEDTEAFF; cdr3_nt: TGCGCCAGCAGCCGCCTTAGAGGGGAAGACACTGAAGCTTTCTTT
d_call: TRBD2; v_call: TRBV12-3/TRBV12-4; j_call: TRBJ2-7; clone_size: many; cdr3_aa: CASSIAGGFYEQYF; cdr3_nt: TGTGCCAGCAGTATAGCGGGAGGATTTTACGAGCAGTACTTC
d_call: TRBD2; v_call: TRBV4-1; j_call: TRBJ2-7; clone_size: -; cdr3_aa: CASSQLAGTRSYEQYF; cdr3_nt: TGCGCCAGCAGCCAACTAGCGGGAACCCGCTCCTACGAGCAGTACTTC
d_call: -; v_call: TRBV28; j_call: TRBJ2-2; clone_size: few; cdr3_aa: CASSLLSTGNTGELFF; cdr3_nt: TGTGCCAGCAGTTTACTTTCGACAGGGAACACCGGGGAGCTGTTTTTT
d_call: TRBD1; v_call: TRBV18; j_call: TRBJ1-1; clone_size: once; cdr3_aa: CASSPNRGATEAFF; cdr3_nt: TGTGCCAGCTCACCGAACAGGGGGGCCACTGAAGCTTTCTTT
d_call: -; v_call: TRBV7-9; j_call: TRBJ2-7; clone_size: few; cdr3_aa: CASSDGRAEQYF; cdr3_nt: TGTGCCAGCAGCGACGGACGAGCCGAGCAGTACTTC
d_call: TRBD2; v_call: TRBV28; j_call: TRBJ2-5; clone_size: many; cdr3_aa: CASRPPRTSGNRGRETQYF; cdr3_nt: TGTGCCAGCAGACCCCCACGGACTAGCGGGAATCGGGGGAGAGAGACCCAGTACTTC
d_call: TRBD1; v_call: TRBV5-1; j_call: TRBJ2-5; clone_size: -; cdr3_aa: CASSLATGIQETQYF; cdr3_nt: TGCGCCAGCAGCTTAGCGACAGGGATCCAAGAGACCCAGTACTTC
d_call: TRBD1; v_call: TRBV7-9; j_call: TRBJ1-4; clone_size: few; cdr3_aa: CASSPPGQGEEKLFF; cdr3_nt: TGTGCCAGCAGCCCCCCGGGACAGGGGGAAGAAAAACTGTTTTTT